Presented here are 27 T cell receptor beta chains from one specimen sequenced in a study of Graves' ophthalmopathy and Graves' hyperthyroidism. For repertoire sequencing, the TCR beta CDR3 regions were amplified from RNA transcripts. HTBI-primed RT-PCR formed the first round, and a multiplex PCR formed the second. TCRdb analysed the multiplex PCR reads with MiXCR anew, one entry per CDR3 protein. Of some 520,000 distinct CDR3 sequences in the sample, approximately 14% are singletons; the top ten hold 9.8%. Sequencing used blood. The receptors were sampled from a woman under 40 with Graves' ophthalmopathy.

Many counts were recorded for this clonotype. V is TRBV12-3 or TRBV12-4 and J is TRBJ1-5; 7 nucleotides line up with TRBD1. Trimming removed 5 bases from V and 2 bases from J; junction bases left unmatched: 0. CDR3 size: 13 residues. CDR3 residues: CASSQGGNQPQHF. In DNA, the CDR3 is TGTGCCAGCAGTCAGGGGGGCAATCAGCCCCAGCATTTT.

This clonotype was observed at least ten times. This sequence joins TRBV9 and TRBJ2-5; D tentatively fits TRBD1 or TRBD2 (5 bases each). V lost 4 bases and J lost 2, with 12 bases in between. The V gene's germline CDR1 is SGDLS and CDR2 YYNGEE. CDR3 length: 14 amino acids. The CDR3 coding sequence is TGTGCCAGCAGCAAGAGGGGTAGACAAGAGACCCAGTACTTC. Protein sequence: CASSKRGRQETQYF. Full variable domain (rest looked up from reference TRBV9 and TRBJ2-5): DSGVTQTPKHLITATGQRVTLRCSPRSGDLSVYWYQQSLDQGLQFLIQYYNGEERAKGNILERFSAQQFPDLHSELNLSSLELGDSALYFCASSKRGRQETQYFGPGTRLLVL.

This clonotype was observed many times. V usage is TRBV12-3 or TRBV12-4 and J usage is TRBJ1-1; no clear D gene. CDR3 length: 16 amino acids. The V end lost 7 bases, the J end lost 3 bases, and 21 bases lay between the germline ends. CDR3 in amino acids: CASILSWGGRHTEAFF. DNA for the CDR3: TGTGCCAGCATCTTATCTTGGGGTGGACGTCACACTGAAGCTTTCTTT.

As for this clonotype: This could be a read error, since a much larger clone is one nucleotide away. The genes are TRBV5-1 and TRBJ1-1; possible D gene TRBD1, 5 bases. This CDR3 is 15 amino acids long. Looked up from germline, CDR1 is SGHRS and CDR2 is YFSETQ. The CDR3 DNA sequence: TGCGCCATCAGCTTGGAGCCAGGGTGGGGCACTGAAGCTTTCTTT. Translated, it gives CAISLEPGWGTEAFF.

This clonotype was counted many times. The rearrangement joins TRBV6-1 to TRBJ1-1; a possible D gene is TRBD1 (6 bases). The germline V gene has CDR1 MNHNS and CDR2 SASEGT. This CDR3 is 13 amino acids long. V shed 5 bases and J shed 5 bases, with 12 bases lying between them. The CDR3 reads CASSQGFQTEAFF. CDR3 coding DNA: TGTGCCAGCAGTCAGGGGTTTCAAACTGAAGCTTTCTTT.

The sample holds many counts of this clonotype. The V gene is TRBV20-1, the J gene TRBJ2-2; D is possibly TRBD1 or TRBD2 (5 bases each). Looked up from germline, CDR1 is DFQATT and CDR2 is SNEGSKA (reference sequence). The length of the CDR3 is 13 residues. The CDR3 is CNLGAAATGELFF. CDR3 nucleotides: TGCAATCTCGGGGCGGCTGCTACTGGGGAGCTGTTTTTT.

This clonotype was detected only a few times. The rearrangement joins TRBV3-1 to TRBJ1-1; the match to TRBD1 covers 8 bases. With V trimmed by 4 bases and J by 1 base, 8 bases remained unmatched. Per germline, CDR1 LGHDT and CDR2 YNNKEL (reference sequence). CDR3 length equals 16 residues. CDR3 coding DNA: TGTGCCAGCAGCCCTCACTCGACAGGGGCGAACACTGAAGCTTTCTTT. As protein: CASSPHSTGANTEAFF.

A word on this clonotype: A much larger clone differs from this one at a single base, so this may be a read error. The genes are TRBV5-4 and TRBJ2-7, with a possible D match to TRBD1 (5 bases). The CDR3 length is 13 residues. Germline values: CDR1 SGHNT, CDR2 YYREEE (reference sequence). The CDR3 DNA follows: TGTGCCTGCAGCTTTTTAGGGGAAGACGAGCAGTACTTC. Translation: CACSFLGEDEQYF.

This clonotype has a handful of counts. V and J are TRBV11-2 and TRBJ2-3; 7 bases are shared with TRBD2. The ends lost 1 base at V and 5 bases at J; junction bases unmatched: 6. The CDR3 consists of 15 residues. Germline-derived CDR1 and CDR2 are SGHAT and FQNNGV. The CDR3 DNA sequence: TGTGCCAGCAGCTTAGTAGCGGGCCCCCGAGATACGCAGTATTTT. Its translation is CASSLVAGPRDTQYF.

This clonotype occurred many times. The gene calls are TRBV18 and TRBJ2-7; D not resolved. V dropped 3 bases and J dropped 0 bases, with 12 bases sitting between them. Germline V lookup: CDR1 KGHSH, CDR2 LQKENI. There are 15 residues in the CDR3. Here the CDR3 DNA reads TGTGCCAGCTCACCCCCCCGCGGTTCCTCCTACGAGCAGTACTTC. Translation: CASSPPRGSSYEQYF. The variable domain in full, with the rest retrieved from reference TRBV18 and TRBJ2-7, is NAGVMQNPRHLVRRRGQEARLRCSPMKGHSHVYWYRQLPEEGLKFMVYLQKENIIDESGMPKERFSAEFPKEGPSILRIQQVVRGDSAAYFCASSPPRGSSYEQYFGPGTRLTVT.

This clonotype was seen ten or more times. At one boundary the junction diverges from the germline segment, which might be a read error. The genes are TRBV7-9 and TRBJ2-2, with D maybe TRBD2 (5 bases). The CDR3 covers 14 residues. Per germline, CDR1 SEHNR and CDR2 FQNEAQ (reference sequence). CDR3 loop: CASNSEPNTGELSF. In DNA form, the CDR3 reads TGTGCCAGCAACAGCGAACCGAACACCGGGGAGCTGTCTTTT.

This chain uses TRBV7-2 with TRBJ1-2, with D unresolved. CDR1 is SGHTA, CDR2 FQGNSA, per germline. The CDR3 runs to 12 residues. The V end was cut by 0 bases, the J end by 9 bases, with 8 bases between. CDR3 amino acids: CASSLAGRSYTF. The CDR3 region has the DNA TGTGCCAGCAGCTTAGCAGGGCGTAGCTACACCTTC.

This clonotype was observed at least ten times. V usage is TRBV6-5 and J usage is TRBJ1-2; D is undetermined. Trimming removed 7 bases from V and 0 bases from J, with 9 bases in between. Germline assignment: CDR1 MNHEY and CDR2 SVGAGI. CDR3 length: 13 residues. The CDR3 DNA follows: TGTGCCAGCACCCTCTCGACTAACTATGGCTACACCTTC. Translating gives CASTLSTNYGYTF.

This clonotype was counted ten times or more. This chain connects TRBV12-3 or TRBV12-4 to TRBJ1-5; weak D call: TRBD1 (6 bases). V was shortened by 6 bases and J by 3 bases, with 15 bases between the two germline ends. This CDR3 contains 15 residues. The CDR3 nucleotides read TGTGCCAGCAGGCCCGGGACAAGGATCAATCAGCCCCAGCATTTT. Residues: CASRPGTRINQPQHF.

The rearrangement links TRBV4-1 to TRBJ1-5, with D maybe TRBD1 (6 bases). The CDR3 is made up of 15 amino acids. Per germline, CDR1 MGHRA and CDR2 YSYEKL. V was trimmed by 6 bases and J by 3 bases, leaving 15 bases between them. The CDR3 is CASRPTGGNNQPQHF. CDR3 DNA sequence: TGCGCCAGCAGACCGACAGGAGGAAACAATCAGCCCCAGCATTTT.

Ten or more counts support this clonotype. The CDR3 nucleotides are TGCAGTGTCAGGGCCAACGGCTACACCTTC. It yields the protein CSVRANGYTF. The chain joins TRBV20-1 to TRBJ1-2; the D gene is possibly TRBD1 (5 bases). CDR1 and CDR2 from the germline V gene are DFQATT and SNEGSKA (reference sequence). Trimming took 7 bases from V and 8 from J, leaving 11 bases between them. The CDR3 is 10 amino acids.

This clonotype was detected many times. CDR3 DNA: TGCGCCAGCAGCTTGGAGGGTACCTATGGCTACACCTTC. The encoded protein is CASSLEGTYGYTF. The chain has TRBV5-1 and TRBJ1-2; D unclear. V shed 0 bases and J shed 4 bases, with 7 bases lying between them. From germline, CDR1 is SGHRS and CDR2 YFSETQ. The CDR3 is made up of 13 amino acids. The entire variable domain, with the rest obtained from reference TRBV5-1 and TRBJ1-2, is as follows: KAGVTQTPRYLIKTRGQQVTLSCSPISGHRSVSWYQQTPGQGLQFLFEYFSETQRNKGNFPGRFSGRQFSNSRSEMNVSTLELGDSALYLCASSLEGTYGYTFGSGTRLTVV.

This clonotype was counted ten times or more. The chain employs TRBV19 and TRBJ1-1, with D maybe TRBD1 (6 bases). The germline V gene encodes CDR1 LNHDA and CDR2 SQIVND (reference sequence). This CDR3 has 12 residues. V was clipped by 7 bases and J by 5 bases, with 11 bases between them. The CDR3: CASTAQGTEAFF. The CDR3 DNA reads TGTGCCAGTACCGCACAGGGAACTGAAGCTTTCTTT. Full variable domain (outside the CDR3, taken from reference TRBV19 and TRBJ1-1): DGGITQSPKYLFRKEGQNVTLSCEQNLNHDAMYWYRQDPGQGLRLIYYSQIVNDFQKGDIAEGYSVSREKKESFPLTVTSAQKNPTAFYLCASTAQGTEAFFGQGTRLTVV.

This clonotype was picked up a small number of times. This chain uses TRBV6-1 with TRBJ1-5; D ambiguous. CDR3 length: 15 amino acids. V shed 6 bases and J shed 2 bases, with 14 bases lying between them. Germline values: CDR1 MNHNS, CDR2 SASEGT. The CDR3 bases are TGTGCCAGCAGCTCGATGGACTGGGGCAATCAGCCCCAGCATTTT. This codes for CASSSMDWGNQPQHF.

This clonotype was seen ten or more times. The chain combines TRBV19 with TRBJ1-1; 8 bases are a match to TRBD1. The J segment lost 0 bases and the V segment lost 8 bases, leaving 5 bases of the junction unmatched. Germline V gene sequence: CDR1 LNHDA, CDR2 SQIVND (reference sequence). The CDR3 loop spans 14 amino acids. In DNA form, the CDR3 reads TGTGCCAGTGGGACAGGCAAAATGAACACTGAAGCTTTCTTT. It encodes CASGTGKMNTEAFF.

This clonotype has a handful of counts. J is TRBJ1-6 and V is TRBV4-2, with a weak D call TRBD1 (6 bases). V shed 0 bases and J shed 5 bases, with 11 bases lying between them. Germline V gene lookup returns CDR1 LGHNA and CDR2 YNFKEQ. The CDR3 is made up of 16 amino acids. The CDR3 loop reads CASSQELGQNNSPLHF. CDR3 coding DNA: TGTGCCAGCAGCCAAGAATTAGGACAGAATAATTCACCCCTCCACTTT.

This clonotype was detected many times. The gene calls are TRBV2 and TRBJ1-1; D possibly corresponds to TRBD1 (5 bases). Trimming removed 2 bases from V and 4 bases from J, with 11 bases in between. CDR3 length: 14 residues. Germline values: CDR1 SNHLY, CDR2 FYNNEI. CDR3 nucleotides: TGTGCCAGCAGTGAATTCAGGGAAGGCACTGAAGCTTTCTTT. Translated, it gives CASSEFREGTEAFF.

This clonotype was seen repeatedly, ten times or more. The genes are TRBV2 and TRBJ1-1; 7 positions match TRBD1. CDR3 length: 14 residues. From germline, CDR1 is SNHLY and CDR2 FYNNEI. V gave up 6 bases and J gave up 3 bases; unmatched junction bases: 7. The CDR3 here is CASRTRGLDTEAFF. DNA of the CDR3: TGTGCCAGCAGGACCAGGGGGTTAGACACTGAAGCTTTCTTT.

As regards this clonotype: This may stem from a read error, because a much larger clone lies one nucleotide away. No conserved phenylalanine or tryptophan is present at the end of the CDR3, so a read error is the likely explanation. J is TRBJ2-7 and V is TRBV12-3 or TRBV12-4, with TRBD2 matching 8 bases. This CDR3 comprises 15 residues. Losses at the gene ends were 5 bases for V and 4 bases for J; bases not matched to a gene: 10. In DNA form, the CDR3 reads TGTGCCAGCAGTAGCCCCGTTTCGGGGGGGTACGAGCAGTACTCC. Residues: CASSSPVSGGYEQYS.

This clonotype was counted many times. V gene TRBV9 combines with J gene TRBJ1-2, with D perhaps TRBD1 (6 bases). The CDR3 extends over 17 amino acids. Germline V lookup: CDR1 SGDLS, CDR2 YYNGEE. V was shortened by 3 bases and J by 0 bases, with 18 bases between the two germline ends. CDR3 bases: TGTGCCAGCAGCGCAAAGGACAGCAGTATGTCTAACTATGGCTACACCTTC. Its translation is CASSAKDSSMSNYGYTF.

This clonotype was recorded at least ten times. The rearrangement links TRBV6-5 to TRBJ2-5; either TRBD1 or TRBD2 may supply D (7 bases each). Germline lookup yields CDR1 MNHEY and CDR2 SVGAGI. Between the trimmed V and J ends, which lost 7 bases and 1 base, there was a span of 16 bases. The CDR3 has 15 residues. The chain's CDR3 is CASMRAGGAQETQYF. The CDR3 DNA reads TGTGCCAGCATGCGGGCAGGGGGGGCCCAAGAGACCCAGTACTTC.

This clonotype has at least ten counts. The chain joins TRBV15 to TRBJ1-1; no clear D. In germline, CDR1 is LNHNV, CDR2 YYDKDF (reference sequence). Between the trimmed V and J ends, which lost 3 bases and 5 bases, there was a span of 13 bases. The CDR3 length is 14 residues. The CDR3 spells CATSRVFRGTEAFF. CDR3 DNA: TGTGCCACCAGCAGGGTGTTCAGAGGGACTGAAGCTTTCTTT.